Each of the 6 T cell receptor beta chains below was sequenced from the same sample in a study of metastatic and nonmetastatic thyroid tumors. Until they underwent thyroid surgery, no patient had received any treatment. TCRdb reassembled clones from the PCR reads with MiXCR. The sample includes just over 20,000 clones, roughly 12% of them seen just once. Sequencing was carried out using blood. Every receptor here comes from a female donor with papillary thyroid cancer or a benign thyroid nodule (not recorded which). Some clones in this sample may be carry-over from other donors' samples.

This clone has just a few counts. It may be a read error: a sequence one base away is much more abundant. The rearrangement uses TRBV29-1 and TRBJ2-3; no clear D gene. CDR3 length equals 14 residues. Trimming removed 5 bases at V and 0 bases at J, with 12 bases between. Looked up from germline, CDR1 is SQVTM and CDR2 is ANQGSEA. CDR3 nucleotides: TGCAGCGTTACCCCGGTACAGAGCACAGATACGCAGTATTTT. Encoded protein: CSVTPVQSTDTQYF.

This clone was counted only a few times. Compared with germline, one end of the junction differs, possibly owing to a read error. This rearrangement joins TRBV4-3 to TRBJ1-2; 9 bases fit TRBD1. The CDR3 runs to 15 residues. Per the germline V gene, CDR1 is LGHNA and CDR2 is YSLEER. The DNA for the CDR3 is TGCGCCAGCAGCCAACGGACAGGGGTCAACTATTGCTACACCTTC. Translating gives CASSQRTGVNYCYTF.

This rearrangement joins TRBV6-5 to TRBJ2-3; D is unresolved. Germline CDR1 reads MNHEY; CDR2 reads SVGAGI. V lost 4 bases and J lost 13, with 24 bases in between. The CDR3 extends over 15 amino acids. The DNA for the CDR3 is TGTGCCAGCAGTTCAGGACGAATAGGCGGAGATAAGAAGTATTTT. This codes for CASSSGRIGGDKKYF.

This clone was recorded many times. Given the absence of the conserved phenylalanine or tryptophan at the CDR3 end, a read error is likely. The DNA is omitted, as the CDR3 cannot be located on it reliably, and the CDR3 follows TCRdb's listing. The chain is built from TRBV3-1 and TRBJ2-2. Germline V gene data show CDR1 as LGHDT and CDR2 as YNNKEL (reference sequence). Termini included, the CDR3 measures 11 amino acids. CDR3 residues: CASSQRGLSAV.

J is TRBJ2-7 and V is TRBV4-3, with D perhaps given as TRBD1 or TRBD2 (6 bases each). Germline V gene lookup returns CDR1 LGHNA and CDR2 YSLEER. The CDR3 is 14 residues long. Trimming left V 1 base short and J 3 bases short, with 10 bases between. CDR3 sequence: CASSQVGGGYEQYF. DNA for the CDR3: TGCGCCAGCAGCCAAGTAGGAGGGGGCTACGAGCAGTACTTC.

The rearrangement links TRBV7-3 to TRBJ2-1; no reliable D call. Trimming stripped 2 bases from V and 4 bases from J, with 6 bases between. Germline lookup yields CDR1 SGHTA and CDR2 FQGTGA. CDR3 length: 13 residues. The CDR3 bases are TGTGCCAGCAGCTTACTGGGTTACAATGAGCAGTTCTTC. Protein: CASSLLGYNEQFF.